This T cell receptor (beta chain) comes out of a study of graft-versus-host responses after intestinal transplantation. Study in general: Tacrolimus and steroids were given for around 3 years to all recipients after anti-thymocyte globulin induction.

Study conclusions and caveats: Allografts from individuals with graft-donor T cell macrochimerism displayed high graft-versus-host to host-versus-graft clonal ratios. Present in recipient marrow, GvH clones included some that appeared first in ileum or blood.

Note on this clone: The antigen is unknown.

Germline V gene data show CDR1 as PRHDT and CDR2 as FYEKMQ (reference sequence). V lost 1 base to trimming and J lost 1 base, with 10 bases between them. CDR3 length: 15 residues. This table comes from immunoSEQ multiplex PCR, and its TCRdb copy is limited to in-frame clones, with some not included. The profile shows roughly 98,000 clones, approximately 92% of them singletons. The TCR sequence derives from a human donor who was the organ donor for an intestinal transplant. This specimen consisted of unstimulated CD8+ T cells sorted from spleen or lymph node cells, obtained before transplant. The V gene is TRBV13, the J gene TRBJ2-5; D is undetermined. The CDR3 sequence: CASSLERELQETQYF. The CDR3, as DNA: TGTGCCAGCAGCTTAGAGCGAGAACTCCAAGAGACCCAGTACTTC.